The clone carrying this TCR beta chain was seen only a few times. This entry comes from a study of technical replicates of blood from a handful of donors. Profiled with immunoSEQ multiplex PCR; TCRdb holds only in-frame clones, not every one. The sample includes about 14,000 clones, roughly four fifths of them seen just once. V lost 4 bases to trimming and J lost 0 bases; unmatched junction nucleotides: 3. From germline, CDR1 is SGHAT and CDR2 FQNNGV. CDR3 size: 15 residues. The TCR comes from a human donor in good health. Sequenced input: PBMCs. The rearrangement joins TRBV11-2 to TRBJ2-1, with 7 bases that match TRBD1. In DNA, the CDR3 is TGTGCCAGCAGCTGGGACAGCGGCTCCTACAATGAGCAGTTCTTC. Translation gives CASSWDSGSYNEQFF. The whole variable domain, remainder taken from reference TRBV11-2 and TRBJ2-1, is EAGVAQSPRYKIIEKRQSVAFWCNPISGHATLYWYQQILGQGPKLLIQFQNNGVVDDSQLPKDRFSAERLKGVDSTLKIQPAKLEDSAVYLCASSWDSGSYNEQFFGPGTRLTVL.